One and the same sample provided the 12 T cell receptor beta chains below, sequenced in a study of shared clonotypes between healthy human individuals. This table comes from immunoSEQ multiplex PCR, and its TCRdb copy is limited to in-frame clones, with some not included. This table holds fewer than 1.6 million clones, around 98.5% found once. The sample comprised naive CD4+ T cells sorted from blood. Subset defined: CD45RA+ positively selected. The receptors here all came from a young man in good health.

The chain recombines TRBV7-9 with TRBJ1-5; 8 bases are shared with TRBD1. The CDR3 runs to 15 residues. The V and J ends lost 1 base and 4 bases, in that order; junction bases with no gene match: 3. Germline V gene data show CDR1 as SEHNR and CDR2 as FQNEAQ (reference sequence). The CDR3 DNA is TGTGCCAGCAGCTTAGGGTGGACAGGGAATCAGCCCCAGCATTTT. It specifies CASSLGWTGNQPQHF.

The chain links TRBV7-9 to TRBJ1-5; 8 positions match TRBD1. Germline V gene lookup returns CDR1 SEHNR and CDR2 FQNEAQ (reference sequence). V shed 4 bases, J shed 0 bases, and the junction held 8 bases outside the gene matches. The CDR3 sequence is 17 residues long. CDR3 DNA sequence: TGTGCCAGCAGCTCGACCAGGGGGCAGGCTAGCAATCAGCCCCAGCATTTT. It encodes CASSSTRGQASNQPQHF.

The V gene is TRBV29-1, the J gene TRBJ2-5; D ambiguous. The CDR3 covers 13 residues. Looked up from germline, CDR1 is SQVTM and CDR2 is ANQGSEA. V lost 4 bases to trimming and J lost 0 bases, with 9 bases between them. CDR3 residues: CSVGLKYQETQYF. In DNA, the CDR3 is TGCAGCGTTGGGCTGAAGTACCAAGAGACCCAGTACTTC.

The chain links TRBV28 to TRBJ2-7; D is uncertain. The CDR3 extends over 13 amino acids. Germline-derived CDR1 and CDR2 are MDHEN and SYDVKM. V was trimmed by 3 bases and J by 2 bases, leaving 8 bases between them. For the CDR3, the DNA is TGTGCCAGCAGTTTTCTTTTAGCCTACGAGCAGTACTTC. Translated, it gives CASSFLLAYEQYF. Drawing the rest from reference TRBV28 and TRBJ2-7, the complete variable domain is DVKVTQSSRYLVKRTGEKVFLECVQDMDHENMFWYRQDPGLGLRLIYFSYDVKMKEKGDIPEGYSVSREKKERFSLILESASTNQTSMYLCASSFLLAYEQYFGPGTRLTVT.

This sequence joins TRBV15 and TRBJ2-1; 12 bases map to TRBD2. The V gene's germline CDR1 is LNHNV and CDR2 YYDKDF (reference sequence). V trimming: 2 bases; J trimming: 9 bases; junction bases outside the gene matches: 5. The CDR3 sequence is 15 residues long. CDR3 bases: TGTGCCACCAGCAGACGGACTAGCGGGATGGCTGAGCAGTTCTTC. This translates into CATSRRTSGMAEQFF.

The V call is TRBV7-9, the J call TRBJ2-7; perhaps TRBD1 as D (6 bases). Trimming shortened V by 6 bases and J by 7 bases, and 16 bases separated the two germline ends. The CDR3 contains 13 residues. Germline V gene sequence: CDR1 SEHNR, CDR2 FQNEAQ (reference sequence). CDR3 coding DNA: TGTGCCAGCAGGAATACAGGGTCTGGGGAGCAGTACTTC. It codes for CASRNTGSGEQYF.

In its sample, this clone was seen once. The rearrangement links TRBV12-5 to TRBJ2-1, with D possibly being TRBD2 (6 bases). CDR3 length: 17 residues. The V and J ends lost 6 bases and 1 base respectively, with 19 bases between them. Germline CDR1 is LGHNT and CDR2 is FRNRAP. The CDR3 DNA sequence: TGTGCTAGTGGCTCACAGGTCGTAGCGGTTTCCTACAATGAGCAGTTCTTC. Translating gives CASGSQVVAVSYNEQFF.

Only one count was recorded for this clone. V usage is TRBV5-1 and J usage is TRBJ2-7, with D possibly TRBD1 on 5 matching bases. The CDR3 length is 11 residues. CDR1 and CDR2 (germline): SGHRS, YFSETQ. V was cut by 3 bases and J by 10 bases, with 11 bases left in between. CDR3 protein: CASSSTGLQYF. The CDR3 coding sequence is TGCGCCAGCAGCTCCACAGGCCTTCAGTACTTC.

The chain carries TRBV7-3 and TRBJ1-5, with D hard to call. The CDR3 is 13 residues long. The V end lost 0 bases, the J end lost 5 bases, and 5 bases lay between the germline ends. CDR1 is SGHTA, CDR2 FQGTGA, per germline. The CDR3 DNA is TGTGCCAGCAGCTTAACCGGCGATCAGCCCCAGCATTTT. It is translated as CASSLTGDQPQHF.

The genes are TRBV9 and TRBJ2-5, with a weak D call TRBD1 (5 bases). V shed 2 bases and J shed 2 bases, with 19 bases lying between them. The CDR3 is made up of 17 amino acids. Germline V CDR1 and CDR2: SGDLS, YYNGEE. CDR3 DNA: TGTGCCAGCAGCGTCCAGGGCTCAGGGCTTGGACAAGAGACCCAGTACTTC. As protein: CASSVQGSGLGQETQYF.

This chain connects TRBV7-8 to TRBJ2-1, with TRBD2 matching 8 bases. The CDR3 runs 15 residues. V lost 1 base and J lost 13; bases outside the gene matches: 12. Germline CDR1 is SGHVS and CDR2 is FQNEAQ. In nucleotides, the CDR3 is TGTGCCAGCAGCTTAGGACTAGCGTCCGGAGATAAACAGTTCTTC. Amino acid sequence: CASSLGLASGDKQFF.

The chain employs TRBV29-1 and TRBJ2-7; TRBD1 matches 9 bases. This CDR3 is built from 11 residues. Trimming removed 7 bases from V and 7 bases from J; junction bases left unmatched: 5. Looked up from germline, CDR1 is SQVTM and CDR2 is ANQGSEA. CDR3 DNA sequence: TGCAGCGGGGGGACAGGGCGAGAGCAGTACTTC. Translated: CSGGTGREQYF.